These 17 T cell receptor beta chains were all obtained from the same sample, sequenced in a study of a mutant IDH1 vaccine in newly diagnosed glioma. Clones were read by immunoSEQ multiplex PCR, and TCRdb kept only the in-frame ones, dropping some. This sample carries 35,000 to 40,000 clones, roughly 92% of them seen once, and the ten largest clones take 18%. This sample's time point: baseline, week 1 (first vaccination visit). Treatment described: pre-vaccination baseline after standard-of-care therapy. The sequencing here drew on PBMCs, taken from a glioma patient treated with radiotherapy, temozolomide or both. These receptors all come from a man aged 18 to 29 with glioma.

The chain joins TRBV4-1 to TRBJ2-7; 12 bases are a match to TRBD2. Germline V gives CDR1 MGHRA, CDR2 YSYEKL. V lost 5 bases, J lost 3 bases, and 2 bases stayed unmatched. This CDR3 comprises 14 residues. CDR3 DNA: TGCGCCAGCAGCAGGACTAGCGGGAACTACGAGCAGTACTTC. It translates to CASSRTSGNYEQYF.

This chain links TRBV6-7 with TRBJ2-6, with D tentatively TRBD1 (6 bases). TRBV6-7 is designated an ORF whose function remains uncertain. This CDR3 region has 16 residues. Between the trimmed V and J ends, which lost 5 bases and 0 bases, there was a span of 11 bases. CDR3 sequence reads: CASSLTGSSGANVLTF. In DNA form, the CDR3 reads TGTGCCAGCAGTCTGACAGGCTCCTCTGGGGCCAACGTCCTGACTTTC.

This clone was picked up one time. V gene TRBV9 combines with J gene TRBJ1-1; tentative D call: TRBD1 (5 bases). This CDR3 is 15 amino acids long. Trimming removed 0 bases from V and 1 base from J, with 10 bases in between. From germline, CDR1 is SGDLS and CDR2 YYNGEE. CDR3 sequence reads: CASSVEGGGNTEAFF. The CDR3 DNA is TGTGCCAGCAGCGTAGAAGGCGGGGGGAACACTGAAGCTTTCTTT.

The chain joins TRBV30 to TRBJ2-2; D perhaps matches TRBD2 (6 bases). The germline gives CDR1 GTSNPN, CDR2 SVGIG (reference sequence). The CDR3 is made up of 13 amino acids. V dropped 2 bases and J dropped 4 bases, with 8 bases sitting between them. The CDR3 nucleotides read TGTGCCTGGAGTACGGGGGTCACCGGGGAGCTGTTTTTT. Translation: CAWSTGVTGELFF. The complete variable domain, with remaining parts taken from reference TRBV30 and TRBJ2-2, reads SQTIHQWPATLVQPVGSPLSLECTVEGTSNPNLYWYRQAAGRGLQLLFYSVGIGQISSEVPQNLSASRPQDRQFILSSKKLLLSDSGFYLCAWSTGVTGELFFGEGSRLTVL.

The gene calls are TRBV30 and TRBJ1-2; 7 nucleotides match TRBD1. Looked up from germline, CDR1 is GTSNPN and CDR2 is SVGIG (reference sequence). The CDR3 spans 13 residues. Losses at the gene ends were 4 bases for V and 6 bases for J; bases not matched to a gene: 8. The CDR3 DNA is TGTGCCTGGATGAGGCAGGGGGGGAATGGCTACACCTTC. It is translated as CAWMRQGGNGYTF.

The chain links TRBV20-1 to TRBJ2-7; D gene ambiguous. The CDR3 length is 11 residues. The germline V gene has CDR1 DFQATT and CDR2 SNEGSKA (reference sequence). V shed 1 base and J shed 6 bases, with 7 bases lying between them. Here the CDR3 reads CSARGGSEQYF. CDR3 bases: TGCAGTGCTAGAGGAGGTTCCGAGCAGTACTTC.

This clone was seen only a few times. The gene calls are TRBV5-6 and TRBJ2-3; 9 bases agree with TRBD2. CDR3 length equals 15 residues. Trimming removed 4 bases from V and 0 bases from J; junction bases left unmatched: 3. In germline, CDR1 is SGHDT, CDR2 YYEEEE. The CDR3 region has the DNA TGTGCCAGCAGCGGACTAGCGTATAGCACAGATACGCAGTATTTT. Translated, it gives CASSGLAYSTDTQYF. Using reference TRBV5-6 and TRBJ2-3 for the parts outside the CDR3, the full variable domain is DAGVTQSPTHLIKTRGQQVTLRCSPKSGHDTVSWYQQALGQGPQFIFQYYEEEERQRGNFPDRFSGHQFPNYSSELNVNALLLGDSALYLCASSGLAYSTDTQYFGPGTRLTVL.

The rearrangement joins TRBV7-7 to TRBJ2-5; perhaps TRBD2 as D (6 bases). This CDR3 contains 15 residues. V was cut by 0 bases and J by 3 bases, with 11 bases left in between. CDR1 SSHAT and CDR2 FNYEAQ come from the germline V gene (reference sequence). Written as DNA, the CDR3 is TGTGCCAGCAGCTTAGCCCCTCGGGGGAAAGAGACCCAGTACTTC. Translating gives CASSLAPRGKETQYF.

This sequence joins TRBV29-1 and TRBJ2-7, with D perhaps matching TRBD2 (6 bases). The germline CDR1 and CDR2 sequences are SQVTM and ANQGSEA. V was trimmed by 5 bases and J by 0 bases, leaving 17 bases between them. The CDR3 is 15 amino acids. As DNA, the CDR3 is TGCAGCGTTCCCGACCCGGCTAGCGCCTCCTACGAGCAGTACTTC. It is translated as CSVPDPASASYEQYF.

The CDR3 sequence: CSARRNTEAFF. CDR3 DNA: TGCAGTGCTAGAAGGAACACTGAAGCTTTCTTT. V usage is TRBV20-1 and J usage is TRBJ1-1; no reliable D call. CDR3 size: 11 residues. Germline V gene data show CDR1 as DFQATT and CDR2 as SNEGSKA (reference sequence). V shed 2 bases and J shed 1 base, with 2 bases lying between them.

The J gene is TRBJ1-4, the V gene TRBV6-6, with a tentative D call TRBD1 (6 bases). Looked up from germline, CDR1 is MNHNY and CDR2 is SVGAGI (reference sequence). This CDR3 is 15 amino acids long. Trimming cost V 5 bases and J 4 bases, with 14 bases left between them. In DNA form, the CDR3 reads TGTGCCAGCAGTGCTACAGGAGGGGGTAATGAAAAACTGTTTTTT. Residues: CASSATGGGNEKLFF.

CDR3 in amino acids: CASMGHYTSYEQYF. For the CDR3, the DNA is TGTGCCAGCATGGGACACTACACTTCCTACGAGCAGTACTTC. This chain connects TRBV6-1 to TRBJ2-7; maybe TRBD1 (6 bases). CDR1 is MNHNS, CDR2 SASEGT, per germline. There are 14 residues in the CDR3. V gave up 7 bases and J gave up 1 base, with 14 bases separating them.

The rearrangement joins TRBV25-1 to TRBJ1-5; D unclear. This CDR3 contains 13 residues. Trimming took 5 bases from V and 5 from J, leaving 10 bases between them. Germline V gene data show CDR1 as MGHDK and CDR2 as SYGVNS. This CDR3 reads CASSPPADQPQHF. In DNA form, the CDR3 reads TGTGCCAGCAGTCCGCCCGCGGATCAGCCCCAGCATTTT.

V and J are TRBV9 and TRBJ1-6; D possibly corresponds to TRBD1 (6 bases). The germline V and J ends were trimmed by 0 bases and 6 bases, with 13 bases remaining between them. CDR1 is SGDLS and CDR2 is YYNGEE in the germline V gene. CDR3 size: 16 residues. As DNA, the CDR3 is TGTGCCAGCAGCGTAGGCAGGGGACGTACTAATTCACCCCTCCACTTT. It codes for CASSVGRGRTNSPLHF.

The chain combines TRBV7-9 with TRBJ2-2; D might be TRBD1 (6 bases). V shed 5 bases and J shed 4 bases, with 17 bases lying between them. The CDR3 totals 16 residues. Per germline, CDR1 SEHNR and CDR2 FQNEAQ (reference sequence). CDR3 nucleotides: TGTGCCAGCAGCCAGACCGGGACAACCGTCACCGGGGAGCTGTTTTTT. It translates to CASSQTGTTVTGELFF.

The V gene is TRBV19, the J gene TRBJ2-1, with unresolved D. Looked up from germline, CDR1 is LNHDA and CDR2 is SQIVND (reference sequence). This CDR3 has 13 amino acids. V lost 3 bases and J lost 5, with 8 bases in between. The CDR3 nucleotides are TGTGCCAGTAGTATTCGCCTAGACAATGAGCAGTTCTTC. Residues: CASSIRLDNEQFF.

DNA of the CDR3: TGTGCCACCAGCAGAGGAGGGTTAGGACTGTACGAGCAGTACTTC. Protein product: CATSRGGLGLYEQYF. The genes are TRBV15 and TRBJ2-7, with a weak D call TRBD2 (5 bases). The V end lost 1 base, the J end lost 4 bases, and 14 bases lay between the germline ends. Germline-derived CDR1 and CDR2 are LNHNV and YYDKDF (reference sequence). The CDR3 covers 15 residues. The variable domain in full, with the rest retrieved from reference TRBV15 and TRBJ2-7, is DAMVIQNPRYQVTQFGKPVTLSCSQTLNHNVMYWYQQKSSQAPKLLFHYYDKDFNNEADTPDNFQSRRPNTSFCFLDIRSPGLGDTAMYLCATSRGGLGLYEQYFGPGTRLTVT.